This T cell receptor (beta chain) was retrieved from a study of blood T cell repertoires in COVID-19. At the level of the study: PBMCs, B-cell-depleted T cells, or T cells were the source of the cDNA or gDNA that made up the material.

The assay was immunoSEQ multiplex PCR, and TCRdb's table has in-frame clones only and misses some. This repertoire shows 97,000 or so clones, 79% found once; its top ten account for 15% to 20%. This CDR3 comprises 14 residues. V lost 3 bases to trimming and J lost 3 bases, with 11 bases between them. Germline values: CDR1 LNHDA, CDR2 SQIVND (reference sequence). The clonotype was recovered from an elderly woman with active or convalescent COVID-19. Sequenced sample: peripheral blood. The J gene is TRBJ1-2, the V gene TRBV19, with a tentative D call TRBD1 (6 bases). CDR3 DNA: TGTGCCAGTAGTATGGGGGCAATGGACTATGGCTACACCTTC. Encoded protein: CASSMGAMDYGYTF.